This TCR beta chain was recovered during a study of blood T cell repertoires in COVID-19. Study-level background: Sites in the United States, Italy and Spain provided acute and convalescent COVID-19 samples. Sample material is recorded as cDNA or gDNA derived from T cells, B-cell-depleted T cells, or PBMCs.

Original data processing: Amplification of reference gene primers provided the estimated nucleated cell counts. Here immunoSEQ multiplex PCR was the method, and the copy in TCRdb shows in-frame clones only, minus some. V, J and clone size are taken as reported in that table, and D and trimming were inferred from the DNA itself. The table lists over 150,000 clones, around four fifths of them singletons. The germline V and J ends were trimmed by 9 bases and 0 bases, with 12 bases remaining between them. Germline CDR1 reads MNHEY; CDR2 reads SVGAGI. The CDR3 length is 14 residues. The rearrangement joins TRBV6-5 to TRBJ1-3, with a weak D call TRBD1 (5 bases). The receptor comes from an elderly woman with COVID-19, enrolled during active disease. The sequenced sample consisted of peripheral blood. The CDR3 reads CASLQEISGNTIYF. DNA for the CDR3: TGTGCCAGTTTACAGGAGATCTCTGGAAACACCATATATTTT.